This is a list of T cell receptor beta chains from one sample in a study of T-cell reconstitution after alpha-beta-depleted transplantation in children. One entry per CDR3 protein results from TCRdb running MiXCR on the PCR reads. The data hold more than 300,000 distinct CDR3 sequences, with under 20% observed a single time. The starting material was PBMCs, mostly from graft donor cells, obtained 360 days after TCRalphabeta/CD19-depleted stem cell transplant. These receptors were taken from a male patient aged 2-15 years who had a stem cell transplant for acute lymphoblastic leukemia, so the T cells may come from the graft donor. Both conserved end residues are part of each CDR3. D genes are given only for firm matches. Clone size is shown for a subset of rows, as once, few, many or a class of expanded clone.

V gene	J gene	clone size	D gene	CDR3 DNA	CDR3 protein
TRBV12-3/TRBV12-4	TRBJ1-1	many	.	TGTGCCAGCAGTCCGCCCTCGACGGGGAAGAGCACTGAAGCTTTCTTT	CASSPPSTGKSTEAFF
TRBV7-8	TRBJ2-1	many	.	TGTGCCAGCCAAGGCTACCGAACCACGGGAGCTTCCTACAATGAGCAGTTCTTC	CASQGYRTTGASYNEQFF
TRBV7-6	TRBJ2-1	few	.	TGTGCCAGCAGCTTATGGCCTAGCGTTGTAGCCAATGAGCAGTTCTTC	CASSLWPSVVANEQFF
TRBV7-9	TRBJ2-7	many	.	TGTGCCAGCAGCTTAAGGTGGGAGCAGTACTTC	CASSLRWEQYF
TRBV5-1	TRBJ2-3	.	.	TGCGCCAGCAGCTTGGAGAGGGAGTGGAGCGGAGCAGATACGCAGTATTTT	CASSLEREWSGADTQYF
TRBV4-3	TRBJ1-1	.	TRBD1	TGCGCCAGCAGCCAAGACCCCAGGGGGGGTCGCACTGAAGCTTTCTTT	CASSQDPRGGRTEAFF
TRBV29-1	TRBJ1-1	many	.	TGCAGCGTTGGGAGACAGGTGCCTGAAGCTTTCTTT	CSVGRQVPEAFF
TRBV6-1	TRBJ1-3	.	.	TGTGCCAGCAGTGAAGGGCCTGGAAACACCATATATTTT	CASSEGPGNTIYF
TRBV6-2/TRBV6-3	TRBJ1-5	.	TRBD1	TGTGCCAGCAGTACGAGGAACAGGGGAAATAGCAATCAGCCCCAGCATTTT	CASSTRNRGNSNQPQHF
TRBV5-6	TRBJ2-5	few	.	TGTGCCAGCAGCTTTACCCAGGGCCACCAAGAGACCCAGTACTTC	CASSFTQGHQETQYF
TRBV28	TRBJ2-7	few	TRBD2	TGTGCCAGCAGCCGCCCGGGACTAGCGCTAATGTGGGGGCAGTACTTC	CASSRPGLALMWGQYF
TRBV4-2	TRBJ2-1	few	.	TGTGCCAGCAGCCAAACAGCACACGCTTACAATGAGCAGTTCTTC	CASSQTAHAYNEQFF
TRBV15	TRBJ2-1	.	.	TGTGCCACCAGCAGAGATACCCAGTTAAGAGGACGTGAGCAGTTCTTC	CATSRDTQLRGREQFF
TRBV4-3	TRBJ1-2	few	TRBD1	TGCGCCAGCAGCCAAGGACAGGGAGGAATTACTGGCTACACCTTC	CASSQGQGGITGYTF
TRBV7-9	TRBJ2-2	many	TRBD2	TGTGCCAGCAGCTTGGGCCTAGCGGGAGCCCCCGGGGAGCTGTTTTTT	CASSLGLAGAPGELFF
TRBV5-1	TRBJ2-2	few	.	TGCGCCAGCAGATCAACGATCGGGGAGCTGTTTTTT	CASRSTIGELFF
TRBV29-1	TRBJ2-1	many	TRBD1	TGCAGCGTTAGGACAGGGTCAATAAAACTCAGGGGCAATGAGCAGTTCTTC	CSVRTGSIKLRGNEQFF
TRBV5-5	TRBJ1-1	few	TRBD1	TGTGCCAGCAGCGCCGGGACAGGGAGGCCAGGGGAAGCTTTCTTT	CASSAGTGRPGEAFF
TRBV7-9	TRBJ2-1	.	TRBD2	TGTGCCAGCAGCATAGCCCGGGGGGACTATTACAATGAGCAGTTCTTC	CASSIARGDYYNEQFF